This TCR beta chain was profiled in a study of cytomegalovirus exposure and HLA in healthy donors listed by TCRdb under 2017. For the wider study: An earlier analysis of several hundred of the donors reported 250 to 300 Gb of sequence data and around 110 million unique TCR beta sequences obtained from about 179 million T cells. Using immunosequencing, the study profiled T cell repertoires from 666 subjects and related those repertoires to cytomegalovirus serostatus. Because of strong linkage in the cohort, a few DR-DQ haplotypes were treated as single units for association and clustering. The number of donors typed differed by locus, with about 629-640 for A, B, C, DRB1 and DQB1, roughly 520 for DQA1, approximately 580 for DPA1, and some 450 for DPB1. About 280 gigabases of sequencing data and 70 million to 100 million unique TCR sequences made up an early release that covered around 640 HLA-typed donors. In addition to the first cohort of roughly 700 subjects, a separate validation cohort of under 150 different subjects was used. HLA typing included class I and class II loci at four-digit resolution. In a later analysis, previously published TCR beta repertoires from roughly 710 donors were re-analyzed and high-resolution HLA genotyping was added so that TCR occurrence patterns could be studied. Across some 400 genotyped donors of the cohort, an average of roughly 230,000 unique TCR beta nucleotide sequences per donor were sequenced, and roughly 18% of those sequences were non-productive. The study aimed to test whether cataloging public T cell receptors could reveal signatures of past pathogen exposure. Every repertoire in the discovery cohort had been generated on one and the same sequencing platform. Rather than drawing on any new phenotypic data, the later analysis identified candidate immune exposures from TCR beta sequences and the way those sequences occurred across donors. Of the 300 to 500 genotyped donors, roughly 80% were placed in the genetic ancestry cluster associated with self-reported Caucasian donors. To decide whether each TCR beta V gene segment behaved as functional or pseudogenic, an earlier analysis of approximately 620 of the donors relied on high-throughput TCR beta sequencing. A later genetic analysis took genome-wide SNP genotypes for about three fifths of the 666 donors and used that subset as a discovery cohort. Alongside the repertoire data, information on donor age, sex, ethnicity and CMV serostatus was compiled. To predict cytomegalovirus infection status, the study combined high-throughput TCR immunosequencing, statistical association of individual TCRs with disease status, and machine learning. Results the study describes overall, beyond this receptor: When HLA alleles, especially DR and DQ, strongly co-occurred, attributing TCR associations to individual alleles was difficult. A further reported finding was that TCR beta sequences accurately predicted the HLA-A and HLA-B alleles for most subjects in the first cohort. The only immune exposure information available for the cohort was CMV serostatus. Because HLA typing was missing for some donors at each locus, association tests included only the typed subset. Cytomegalovirus status was reported to be diagnosed by the classifier with high specificity and sensitivity in both the original and validation cohorts. A later analysis found that TCR association rates varied across HLA loci, with DRB1 alleles showing the most associated TCRs and HLA-C alleles the fewest. In a later analysis, several top co-occurrence clusters were reported to appear linked to parvovirus B19, influenza, CMV and Epstein-Barr virus. The sequencing pipeline was judged likely to have produced a cluster of highly shared sequence variants as a technical artifact. Compared with the roughly 720-donor mean, donors in an Asian-associated ancestry cluster had fewer N-insertions in productive TCRs, according to a later genetic analysis. Compared with equally common non-associated chains, HLA-associated TCR beta chains in a later analysis were more clonally expanded and had lower generation probabilities. While some public TCRs were present in many individuals, most TCR sequences turned up only very rarely across donors. Specific HLA alleles were associated with 15,000 to 20,000 TCR beta sequences at a false discovery rate of 0.05 in a later analysis. According to a later analysis, most CMV-associated TCR beta chains appeared to be HLA-restricted, and the HLA associations seemed to be driven largely by CMV exposure. In this cohort, only TCR beta chains were sequenced, and detectable features were limited by the absence of alpha or paired-chain data. An association between a missense DCLRE1C variant and V-gene and J-gene trimming of TCR beta chains was found in a later genetic analysis and replicated in an independent cohort. Some IMGT-functional V segments, including TRBV6-2 and TRBV6-3, could not be told apart with the 87-base-pair reads, so those segments were excluded. The study listed 170 or so TCR beta chains as associated with cytomegalovirus. Correlated functional status among segregating V segments might reflect linkage disequilibrium, but an unknown experimental factor could not be ruled out. The authors suggested that the approach could potentially be generalized to other disease states and immunological phenotypes. In vitro tests confirmed that a few of the cytomegalovirus-associated TCR beta chains recognize cytomegalovirus antigens. In an earlier analysis of fewer than 700 of the donors, most TCR beta V segments appeared in productive rearrangements about 87% or about 30% of the time, broadly matching IMGT annotations. Presence/absence analyses assumed roughly uniform sequencing depth across donors, an assumption that may not hold. The earlier analysis of some 560 of the donors excluded roughly 17 rarely observed V segments, including chromosome 9 orphons, because counts were too low.

The library was prepared using the immunoSEQ multiplex PCR assay. A mixture of 60 forward primers for TCR Vbeta segments and 13 reverse primers for TCR Jbeta segments was used in the multiplex PCR. A multiplex PCR assay on genomic DNA amplified the CDR3 region of rearranged TCR beta genes. The amplified TCR beta libraries were sequenced on the Illumina HiSeq System as 87-base-pair reads. The original methods were these. In a later analysis, roughly 80 million unique TCR beta chains were counted across the roughly 670 repertoires, and roughly 9.9 million of these chains were shared by at least two donors. A nearest-neighbor algorithm error-corrected the raw reads and collapsed the reads into unique sequences, merging closely related sequences to remove PCR and sequencing errors. To assign V, D and J gene segments, CDR3 sequences were aligned to IMGT reference sequences. For a sequence to be retained, a match of at least six nucleotides to both a V gene segment and a J gene segment was required. A rearrangement was called productive if the CDR3 had no stop codons and remained in frame with V and J, and every other rearrangement was called non-productive. CDR3 was defined according to IMGT convention as the region running from the second conserved V-encoded cysteine to the conserved J-encoded phenylalanine. The earlier analysis of approximately 500 of the donors excluded sequences that lacked an unambiguous match to a single V gene segment. In an earlier analysis of roughly 600 of the donors, a V segment was called functional when productive rearrangements were above 56.7%, and segregating when the standard deviation between donors exceeded 5%. A statistical classification framework was built to diagnose cytomegalovirus status from the catalog of TCR beta chain sequences. V and J gene assignment, in a later analysis, came from comparing TCR nucleotide sequences with IMGT/GENE-DB human TR gene sequences. In a later analysis, CDR3 sequences and most-parsimonious VDJ recombination scenarios were assigned using the TCRdist pipeline. A later analysis defined each TCR beta chain by its CDR3 amino acid sequence plus V-gene family, and excluded reads lacking a unique V-gene family. As a way to deal with suspected cross-contamination and a sequencing artifact, a later analysis dropped roughly 600 nucleotide sequences that were highly shared and had low generation probability. A later analysis calculated a clonal expansion index for each public chain from normalized within-repertoire ranks of inferred template counts. In a later analysis, generation probabilities were computed using a VDJ recombination model fitted to out-of-frame rearrangements, and the results were checked against IGoR. In a later analysis, hypergeometric tests were used to score TCR-TCR, TCR-HLA and TCR-CMV co-occurrence, with a repertoire-size bias correction applied to TCR pairs. In a later analysis, false discovery rates were estimated by permuting HLA or CMV assignments 20 times. In a later analysis, co-occurring TCRs were grouped using DBSCAN, with TCRdist sequence similarity added in when clustering inside HLA-allele-positive subsets. Repertoires with fewer than 30,000 or more than 120,000 public chains were left out of co-occurrence clustering, as were about 5 repertoires with anomalous nucleotide sharing. Sourced from immuneACCESS, this table was stored by TCRdb with only in-frame sequences that have V and J called. A share of the clones is absent; for the studies checked, an unresolved V gene accounts for under half, and the remainder has no known explanation. D and trimming were read from the DNA, whereas the V and J calls and clone size are those reported in that table. The sample records 90,000 to 110,000 clones, over 75% of which are singletons. The ten largest clones take up about 6.9% of the sample.

As for this clone: There is no known antigen for this receptor. Qualities for individual bases were not recorded, and no much larger clone is one base off.

Via the germline V gene (reference sequence), CDR1 is MNHEY and CDR2 SMNVEV. Trimmed from V: 1 base; trimmed from J: 5 bases; junction bases lacking a gene match: 14. From cysteine to phenylalanine, the CDR3 is 17 amino acids long. Only CDR3 DNA remains: 51 bases, in frame from the first base. The cohort consisted of some 670 healthy bone marrow donors. At the time of sampling, every cohort member was nominally healthy, though immune exposures that went unrecorded were likely present. The donor tested CMV seropositive, placing the donor among the 290 or so seropositive members of the cohort. Each donor provided a peripheral blood sample, and peripheral blood mononuclear cells were used for TCR beta sequencing. Genomic DNA was extracted from the blood cell samples with the Qiagen DNeasy Blood Extraction Kit.

The receptor's source is a man in his thirties or forties in good health and CMV-seropositive. The chain is encoded by TRBV27 joined to TRBJ2-7; TRBD1 agrees with 7 junctional bases. The sample comprised PBMCs. The nucleotide sequence is TGTGCCAGCAGTTTATTGGGATTGAGGGACAGTTCGCACGAGCAGTACTTC. It translates to CASSLLGLRDSSHEQYF.